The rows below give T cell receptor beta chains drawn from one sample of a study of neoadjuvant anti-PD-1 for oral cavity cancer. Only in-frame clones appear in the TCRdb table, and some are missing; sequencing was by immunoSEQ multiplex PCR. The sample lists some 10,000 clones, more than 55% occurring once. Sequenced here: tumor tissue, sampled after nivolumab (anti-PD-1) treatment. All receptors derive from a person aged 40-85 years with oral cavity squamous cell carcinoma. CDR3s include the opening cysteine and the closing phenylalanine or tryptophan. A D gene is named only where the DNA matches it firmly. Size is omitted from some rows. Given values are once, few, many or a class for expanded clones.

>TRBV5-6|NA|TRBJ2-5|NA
CASSLPVQETQYF
TGTGCCAGCAGTCTCCCGGTACAAGAGACCCAGTACTTC
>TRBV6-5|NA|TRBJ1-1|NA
CASSMDAEAFF
TGTGCCAGCAGTATGGACGCTGAAGCTTTCTTT
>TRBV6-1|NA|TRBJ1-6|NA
CASSGAVRANSPLHF
TGTGCCAGCAGTGGAGCCGTCAGGGCCAATTCACCCCTCCACTTT
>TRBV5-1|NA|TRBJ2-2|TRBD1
CASNRDRGTGELFF
TGCGCCAGCAACCGGGACAGGGGGACCGGGGAGCTGTTTTTT
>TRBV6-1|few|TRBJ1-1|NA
CASSAGGYTEAFF
TGTGCCAGCAGTGCCGGAGGGTACACTGAAGCTTTCTTT
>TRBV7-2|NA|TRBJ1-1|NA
CASSRPYSGTEAFF
TGTGCCAGCAGCCGGCCGTATTCGGGAACTGAAGCTTTCTTT
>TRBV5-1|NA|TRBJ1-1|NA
CASSEGRGAEAFF
TGCGCCAGCAGCGAGGGAAGGGGGGCTGAAGCTTTCTTT
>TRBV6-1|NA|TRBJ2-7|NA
CASSVVTSYEQYF
TGTGCCAGCAGTGTGGTCACCTCCTACGAGCAGTACTTC
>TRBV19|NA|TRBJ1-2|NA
CASMRGYGYTF
TGTGCCAGTATGCGGGGCTATGGCTACACCTTC
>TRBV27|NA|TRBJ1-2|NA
CASKGGIRDVGPTF
TGTGCCAGCAAAGGGGGGATTCGAGATGTTGGTCCCACCTTC
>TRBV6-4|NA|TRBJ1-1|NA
CASRTSGRDTEAFF
TGTGCCAGCAGGACCTCTGGGAGGGACACTGAAGCTTTCTTT
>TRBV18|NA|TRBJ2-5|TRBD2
CASTTGREETQYF
TGTGCCAGCACCACGGGGAGGGAAGAGACCCAGTACTTC
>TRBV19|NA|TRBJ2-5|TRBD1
CASSSQTGGDETQYF
TGTGCCAGTAGTTCTCAGACAGGGGGAGATGAGACCCAGTACTTC
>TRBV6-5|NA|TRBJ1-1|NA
CASSSNHRAQETEAFF
TGTGCCAGCAGTTCGAATCACAGGGCACAAGAAACTGAAGCTTTCTTT
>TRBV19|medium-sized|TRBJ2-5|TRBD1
CASSSRTGQAATQYF
TGTGCCAGTAGTTCAAGGACAGGCCAAGCGGCGACCCAGTACTTC
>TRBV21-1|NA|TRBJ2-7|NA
CASSKRQGRTYEQYF
TGTGCCAGCAGCAAAAGGCAGGGGAGGACCTACGAGCAGTACTTC
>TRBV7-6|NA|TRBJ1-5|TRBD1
CASSPQGGRDQPQHF
TGTGCCAGCAGCCCCCAGGGGGGGCGAGATCAGCCCCAGCATTTT
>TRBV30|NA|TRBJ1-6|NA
CAWNPSSYNSPLHF
TGTGCCTGGAACCCGAGCTCCTATAATTCACCCCTCCACTTT
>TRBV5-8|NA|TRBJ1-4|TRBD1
CASSQGRQGIEKLFF
TGTGCCAGCAGCCAAGGTCGACAGGGGATCGAAAAACTGTTTTTT
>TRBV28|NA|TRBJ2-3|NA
CASSSAPGHGWGTDTQYF
TGTGCCAGCAGCAGTGCACCGGGACACGGTTGGGGCACAGATACGCAGTATTTT
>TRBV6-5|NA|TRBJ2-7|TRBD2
CASSLGLAGDEQYF
TGTGCCAGCAGTTTGGGACTAGCGGGGGACGAGCAGTACTTC
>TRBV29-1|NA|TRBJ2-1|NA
CSAGQWDEQFF
TGCAGCGCCGGCCAGTGGGATGAGCAGTTCTTC
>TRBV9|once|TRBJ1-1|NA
CASSVGGARTEAFF
TGTGCCAGCAGCGTAGGGGGGGCGAGAACTGAAGCTTTCTTT
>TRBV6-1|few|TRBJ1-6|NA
CASSEISGAYSPLHF
TGTGCCAGCAGTGAAATATCAGGGGCATATTCACCCCTCCACTTT
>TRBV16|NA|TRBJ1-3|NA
CASSRILLHSSGNTIYF
TGTGCCAGCAGCCGAATCCTTCTCCATTCCTCTGGAAACACCATATATTTT
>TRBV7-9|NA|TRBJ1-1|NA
CASSRFGGITEAFF
TGTGCCAGCAGCCGCTTCGGAGGTATCACTGAAGCTTTCTTT
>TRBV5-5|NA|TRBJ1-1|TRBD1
CASSPRFQDRGNTEAFF
TGTGCCAGCAGCCCCCGGTTCCAGGACAGGGGGAACACTGAAGCTTTCTTT
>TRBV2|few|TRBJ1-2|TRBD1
CASSLTGTTNGYTF
TGTGCCAGCAGCCTGACAGGGACAACTAATGGCTACACCTTC
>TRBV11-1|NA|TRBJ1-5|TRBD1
CASSLTGNQPQHF
TGTGCCAGCAGCTTGACAGGGAATCAGCCCCAGCATTTT
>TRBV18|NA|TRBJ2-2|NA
CASSPKERSNTGELFF
TGTGCCAGCTCACCAAAGGAGCGGTCGAACACCGGGGAGCTGTTTTTT
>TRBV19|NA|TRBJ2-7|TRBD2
CASSPVGTSGIRVKYF
TGTGCCAGTAGTCCAGTCGGGACTAGCGGGATCCGAGTTAAGTACTTC
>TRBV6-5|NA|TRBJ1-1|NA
CASSYSSGITEAFF
TGTGCCAGCAGTTACTCGAGTGGGATCACTGAAGCTTTCTTT
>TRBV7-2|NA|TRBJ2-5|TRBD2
CASSPFLIAGEETQYF
TGTGCCAGCAGCCCCTTCTTGATAGCGGGGGAAGAGACCCAGTACTTC
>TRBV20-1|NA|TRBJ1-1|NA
CSAALNTEAFF
TGCAGTGCCGCACTAAACACTGAAGCTTTCTTT
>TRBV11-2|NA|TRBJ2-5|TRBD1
CASSPDRGETQYF
TGTGCCAGCAGTCCGGACAGGGGGGAGACCCAGTACTTC
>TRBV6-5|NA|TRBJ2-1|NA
CASTPSASGEQFF
TGTGCCAGCACCCCTAGTGCATCGGGTGAGCAGTTCTTC
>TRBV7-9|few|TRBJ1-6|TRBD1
CASSPQGSNNSPLHF
TGTGCCAGCAGCCCACAGGGGTCTAATAATTCACCCCTCCACTTT
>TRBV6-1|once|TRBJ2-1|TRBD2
CASSQTSGTYNEQFF
TGTGCCAGCAGCCAGACTAGCGGGACTTACAATGAGCAGTTCTTC
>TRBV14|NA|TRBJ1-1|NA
CASSQSTVEAFF
TGTGCCAGCAGCCAATCAACCGTAGAAGCTTTCTTT
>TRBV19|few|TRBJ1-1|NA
CASSTTGAGGEAFF
TGTGCCAGTAGTACTACGGGCGCGGGCGGTGAAGCTTTCTTT
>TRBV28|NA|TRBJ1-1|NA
CASSLGLGAAEAFF
TGTGCCAGCAGTTTAGGGCTGGGGGCCGCTGAAGCTTTCTTT
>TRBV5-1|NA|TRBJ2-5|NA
CASSLDGTQYF
TGCGCCAGCAGCTTGGATGGGACCCAGTACTTC
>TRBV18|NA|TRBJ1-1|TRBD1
CASSTQGARGTEAFF
TGTGCCAGCTCCACACAGGGGGCAAGGGGCACTGAAGCTTTCTTT
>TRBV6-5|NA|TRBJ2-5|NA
CASSPGRETQYF
TGTGCCAGCAGCCCAGGGAGAGAGACCCAGTACTTC
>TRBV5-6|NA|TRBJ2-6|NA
CASSLRTFGANVLTF
TGTGCCAGCAGCTTGAGGACCTTTGGGGCCAACGTCCTGACTTTC
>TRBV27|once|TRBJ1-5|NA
CASSFGRGDQPQHF
TGTGCCAGCAGTTTTGGGCGGGGGGATCAGCCCCAGCATTTT
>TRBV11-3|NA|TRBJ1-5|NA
CASSLDRGGLDGNQPQHF
TGTGCCAGCAGCTTAGATCGAGGAGGGTTAGATGGCAATCAGCCCCAGCATTTT
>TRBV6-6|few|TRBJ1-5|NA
CASSSSGTPGQPQHF
TGTGCCAGCAGTTCCTCCGGGACACCGGGCCAGCCCCAGCATTTT
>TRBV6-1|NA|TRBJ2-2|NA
CASSDPTSPLGNTGELFF
TGTGCCAGCAGTGACCCGACTTCTCCTCTCGGGAACACCGGGGAGCTGTTTTTT
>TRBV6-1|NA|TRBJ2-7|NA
CASTWDGSYEQYF
TGTGCCAGCACTTGGGACGGATCCTACGAGCAGTACTTC
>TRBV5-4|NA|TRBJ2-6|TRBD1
CASSPGTGSGANVLTF
TGTGCCAGCAGCCCCGGGACAGGCTCTGGGGCCAACGTCCTGACTTTC
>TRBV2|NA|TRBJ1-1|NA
CASAGAFF
TGTGCCAGCGCGGGGGCTTTCTTT
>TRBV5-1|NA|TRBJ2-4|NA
CASSALGVGKNIQYF
TGCGCCAGCAGCGCCCTTGGGGTGGGCAAAAACATTCAGTACTTC
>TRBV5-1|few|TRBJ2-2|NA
CASSVDVGDTGELFF
TGCGCCAGCAGCGTTGACGTTGGGGACACCGGGGAGCTGTTTTTT
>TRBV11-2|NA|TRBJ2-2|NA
CASSLGSGANTGELFF
TGTGCCAGCAGCTTAGGGTCAGGGGCGAACACCGGGGAGCTGTTTTTT
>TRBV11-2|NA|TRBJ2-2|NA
CASSLGRGIGTGELFF
TGTGCCAGCAGCTTAGGACGCGGTATAGGAACCGGGGAGCTGTTTTTT
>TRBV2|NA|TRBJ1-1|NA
CASSKGQPEAFF
TGTGCCAGCAGTAAGGGGCAGCCTGAAGCTTTCTTT